These 18 T cell receptor beta chains were all obtained from the same sample, sequenced in a study of technical replicates of blood from four donors. The table came from immunoSEQ multiplex PCR; TCRdb's copy has only in-frame clones and leaves some out. The table records approximately 99,000 clones, 95% of them present only once. Sequenced input: T cells isolated from PBMCs. The receptors originated from a human donor in good health.

The chain employs TRBV14 and TRBJ2-2; the D gene is possibly TRBD1 (6 bases). Germline-derived CDR1 and CDR2 are SGHDN and FVKESK. The germline V and J ends were trimmed by 1 base and 6 bases, with 15 bases remaining between them. The CDR3 covers 16 residues. This chain's CDR3 is CASSQGTVGAAGELFF. The CDR3 nucleotides read TGTGCCAGCAGCCAAGGGACAGTGGGAGCCGCCGGGGAGCTGTTTTTT.

The CDR3 is CASSLPGGEGFTTEAFF. DNA for the CDR3: TGTGCCAGCAGCCTCCCAGGGGGCGAAGGGTTTACCACTGAAGCTTTCTTT. The chain uses TRBV9 and TRBJ1-1, with 8 bases identical to TRBD1. V was pared by 4 bases and J by 4 bases, with 15 bases of the junction left unmatched. The CDR3 is 17 residues long. CDR1 is SGDLS and CDR2 is YYNGEE in the germline V gene. The variable domain in full, with the rest retrieved from reference TRBV9 and TRBJ1-1, is DSGVTQTPKHLITATGQRVTLRCSPRSGDLSVYWYQQSLDQGLQFLIQYYNGEERAKGNILERFSAQQFPDLHSELNLSSLELGDSALYFCASSLPGGEGFTTEAFFGQGTRLTVV.

CDR3 region: CASSSAGGSGYTF. The DNA for the CDR3 is TGTGCCAGCAGTTCCGCAGGGGGCAGTGGCTACACCTTC. The chain is built from TRBV6-6 and TRBJ1-2; 8 nucleotides match TRBD1. Germline assignment: CDR1 MNHNY and CDR2 SVGAGI (reference sequence). V shed 4 bases and J 7 bases; nucleotides not matched to a gene: 5. The CDR3 runs 13 residues.

CDR3 nucleotides: TGCGCCAGCAGCCGCCATGGCGAGGGAGGCAGGTACGAGCAGTACTTC. It translates to CASSRHGEGGRYEQYF. The V and J genes are TRBV4-1 and TRBJ2-7; tentative D call: TRBD2 (6 bases). V lost 4 bases to trimming and J lost 4 bases, with 20 bases between them. The germline V gene encodes CDR1 MGHRA and CDR2 YSYEKL. The CDR3 covers 16 residues.

In this sample, this clone turned up once. J is TRBJ2-2 and V is TRBV27; D uncertain. The V end was cut by 4 bases, the J end by 3 bases, with 3 bases between. The length of the CDR3 is 12 residues. Germline CDR1 MNHEY, CDR2 SMNVEV (reference sequence). CDR3 protein: CASSSDTGELFF. CDR3 bases: TGTGCCAGCAGTTCAGACACCGGGGAGCTGTTTTTT.

The chain links TRBV5-4 to TRBJ2-5; D might be TRBD1 (5 bases). The length of the CDR3 is 16 residues. The germline gives CDR1 SGHNT, CDR2 YYREEE (reference sequence). Trimming shortened V by 0 bases and J by 1 base, and 13 bases separated the two germline ends. CDR3 in amino acids: CASSLGGRAFQETQYF. Here the CDR3 DNA reads TGTGCCAGCAGCTTGGGCGGCAGGGCTTTCCAAGAGACCCAGTACTTC.

The rearrangement uses TRBV29-1 and TRBJ1-2; D remains unclear. This CDR3 comprises 10 residues. Trimming stripped 7 bases from V and 5 bases from J, with 8 bases between. From germline, CDR1 is SQVTM and CDR2 ANQGSEA. The CDR3 DNA sequence: TGCAGCGCTATAGAATATGGCTACACCTTC. Amino acids: CSAIEYGYTF.

The gene calls are TRBV19 and TRBJ1-1; weak D call: TRBD1 (5 bases). This CDR3 has 13 residues. Per germline, CDR1 LNHDA and CDR2 SQIVND (reference sequence). Between the trimmed V and J ends, which lost 6 bases and 6 bases, there was a span of 14 bases. The CDR3 here is CASSGGRLSEAFF. CDR3 DNA sequence: TGTGCCAGTAGCGGGGGGAGATTATCTGAAGCTTTCTTT.

The rearrangement uses TRBV5-1 and TRBJ2-7; D perhaps matches TRBD2 (5 bases). CDR1 and CDR2 (germline): SGHRS, YFSETQ. Trimming pared 3 bases from V and 6 bases from J, leaving 16 bases between. This CDR3 region has 14 residues. CDR3 region: CASSSISGSREQYF. CDR3 bases: TGCGCCAGCAGCTCAATATCGGGGTCTCGCGAGCAGTACTTC. The full variable domain, completed using reference TRBV5-1 and TRBJ2-7, is KAGVTQTPRYLIKTRGQQVTLSCSPISGHRSVSWYQQTPGQGLQFLFEYFSETQRNKGNFPGRFSGRQFSNSRSEMNVSTLELGDSALYLCASSSISGSREQYFGPGTRLTVT.

The CDR3 nucleotides read TGTGCCAGCAGTGAAATGCAGGTTTCCTACGAGCAGTACTTC. Translated: CASSEMQVSYEQYF. The chain recombines TRBV2 with TRBJ2-7; D is uncertain. Germline V gene lookup returns CDR1 SNHLY and CDR2 FYNNEI. There are 14 residues in the CDR3. Trimming pared 2 bases from V and 1 base from J, leaving 9 bases between.

This chain joins TRBV4-2 and TRBJ2-7, with 8 positions matching TRBD1. V trimming: 0 bases; J trimming: 1 base; junction bases outside the gene matches: 2. CDR1 is LGHNA, CDR2 YNFKEQ, per germline. This CDR3 is built from 15 residues. The CDR3 sequence: CASSQDRDRSYEQYF. The CDR3 DNA follows: TGTGCCAGCAGCCAAGACCGGGACAGGTCCTACGAGCAGTACTTC.

V usage is TRBV29-1 and J usage is TRBJ2-2; a weak D match, TRBD2 (6 bases). In germline, CDR1 is SQVTM, CDR2 ANQGSEA. The V and J ends lost 3 bases and 3 bases respectively, with 11 bases between them. The CDR3 is 14 amino acids. CDR3 sequence reads: CSVDRRGDTGELFF. The CDR3 bases are TGCAGCGTTGATCGGCGGGGAGACACCGGGGAGCTGTTTTTT.

The chain links TRBV29-1 to TRBJ1-1; D is perhaps TRBD1 (5 bases). Germline V gene sequence: CDR1 SQVTM, CDR2 ANQGSEA. The CDR3 runs 13 residues. With 4 bases removed from V and 0 bases from J, the gap between germline ends came to 9 bases. DNA of the CDR3: TGCAGCGTTGCGACAGTAATGAACACTGAAGCTTTCTTT. Translating it yields CSVATVMNTEAFF.

This rearrangement joins TRBV6-6 to TRBJ1-5; possibly TRBD1 for D (5 bases). Trimming took 6 bases from V and 6 from J, leaving 15 bases between them. Germline V CDR1 and CDR2: MNHNY, SVGAGI (reference sequence). The CDR3 is 14 amino acids. CDR3 region: CASSQGEGGQPQHF. The CDR3 nucleotides are TGTGCCAGCAGCCAAGGGGAGGGCGGTCAGCCCCAGCATTTT.

This chain uses TRBV6-6 with TRBJ2-3; 8 positions match TRBD1. The CDR3 spans 15 residues. J gave up 5 bases and V 5 bases, and 9 bases lay outside the gene matches. The germline gives CDR1 MNHNY, CDR2 SVGAGI (reference sequence). The CDR3, as DNA: TGTGCCAGCAGTCTAAGGACAGGGAGCGGAGATACGCAGTATTTT. It codes for CASSLRTGSGDTQYF.

The chain joins TRBV27 to TRBJ1-3; 7 nucleotides line up with TRBD1. The CDR3 consists of 16 residues. Germline trimming cut 5 bases from V and 2 bases from J; bases unmatched to any gene: 9. Germline V gene data show CDR1 as MNHEY and CDR2 as SMNVEV (reference sequence). The CDR3 DNA reads as TGTGCCAGCAGTCCTACGACAGGGCTGGCTGGAAACACCATATATTTT. Translated: CASSPTTGLAGNTIYF.

The chain couples TRBV15 to TRBJ2-1; D may be TRBD1 (5 bases). Between the trimmed V and J ends, which lost 7 bases and 6 bases, there was a span of 16 bases. CDR1 and CDR2 (germline): LNHNV, YYDKDF (reference sequence). The CDR3 length is 14 residues. CDR3 sequence reads: CATTDSPNGNEQFF. The DNA for the CDR3 is TGTGCCACCACAGACAGCCCTAACGGCAATGAGCAGTTCTTC. Combining the CDR3 with reference TRBV15 and TRBJ2-1 gives the whole variable domain DAMVIQNPRYQVTQFGKPVTLSCSQTLNHNVMYWYQQKSSQAPKLLFHYYDKDFNNEADTPDNFQSRRPNTSFCFLDIRSPGLGDTAMYLCATTDSPNGNEQFFGPGTRLTVL.

V gene TRBV4-1 combines with J gene TRBJ2-7, with 9 bases aligning to TRBD2. The CDR3 consists of 14 residues. From germline, CDR1 is MGHRA and CDR2 YSYEKL. V shed 3 bases, J shed 3 bases, and the junction held 3 bases outside the gene matches. The CDR3 reads CASSQGGRVYEQYF. CDR3 sequence (DNA): TGCGCCAGCAGCCAGGGCGGGAGGGTCTACGAGCAGTACTTC.